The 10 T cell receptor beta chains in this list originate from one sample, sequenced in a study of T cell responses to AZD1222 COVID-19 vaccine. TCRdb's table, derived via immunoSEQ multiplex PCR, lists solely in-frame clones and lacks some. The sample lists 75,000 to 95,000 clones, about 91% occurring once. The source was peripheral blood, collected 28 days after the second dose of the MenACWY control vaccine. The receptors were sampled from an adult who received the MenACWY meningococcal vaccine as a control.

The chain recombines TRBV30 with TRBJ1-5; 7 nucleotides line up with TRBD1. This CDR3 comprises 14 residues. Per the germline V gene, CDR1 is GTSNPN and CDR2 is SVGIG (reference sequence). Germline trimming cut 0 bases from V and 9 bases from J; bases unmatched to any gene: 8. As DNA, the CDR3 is TGTGCCTGGAGTGTACGGGGAGGGGGCGGGCCCCAGCATTTT. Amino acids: CAWSVRGGGGPQHF.

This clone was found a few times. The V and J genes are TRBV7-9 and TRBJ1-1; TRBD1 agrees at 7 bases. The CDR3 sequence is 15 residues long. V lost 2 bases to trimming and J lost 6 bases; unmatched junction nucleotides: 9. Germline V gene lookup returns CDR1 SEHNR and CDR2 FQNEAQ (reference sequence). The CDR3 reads CASSLKGAGQPEAFF. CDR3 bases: TGTGCCAGCAGCTTAAAGGGTGCGGGACAGCCTGAAGCTTTCTTT.

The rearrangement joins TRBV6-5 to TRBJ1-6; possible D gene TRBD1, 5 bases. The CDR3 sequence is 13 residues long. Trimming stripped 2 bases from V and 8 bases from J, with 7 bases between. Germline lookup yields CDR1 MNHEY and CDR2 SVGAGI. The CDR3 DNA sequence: TGTGCCAGCAGTTACCGAGGGGATTCACCCCTCCACTTT. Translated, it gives CASSYRGDSPLHF.

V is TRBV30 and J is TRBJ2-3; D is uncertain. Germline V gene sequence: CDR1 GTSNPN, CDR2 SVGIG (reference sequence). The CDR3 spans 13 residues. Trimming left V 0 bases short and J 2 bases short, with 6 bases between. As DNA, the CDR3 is TGTGCCTGGAGTGTAAGGGTCACAGATACGCAGTATTTT. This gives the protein CAWSVRVTDTQYF.

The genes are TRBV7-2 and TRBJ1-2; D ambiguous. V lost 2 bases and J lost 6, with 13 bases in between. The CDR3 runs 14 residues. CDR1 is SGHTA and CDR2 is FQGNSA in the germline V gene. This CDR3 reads CASSLFSPRDGYTF. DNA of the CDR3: TGTGCCAGCAGCTTATTTAGTCCGAGGGATGGCTACACCTTC.

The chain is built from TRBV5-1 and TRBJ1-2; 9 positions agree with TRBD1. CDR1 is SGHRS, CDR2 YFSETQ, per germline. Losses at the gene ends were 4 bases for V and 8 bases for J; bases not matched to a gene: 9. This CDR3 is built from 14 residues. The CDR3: CASSAGTGRTGYTF. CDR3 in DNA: TGCGCCAGCAGCGCCGGGACAGGGAGAACCGGCTACACCTTC.

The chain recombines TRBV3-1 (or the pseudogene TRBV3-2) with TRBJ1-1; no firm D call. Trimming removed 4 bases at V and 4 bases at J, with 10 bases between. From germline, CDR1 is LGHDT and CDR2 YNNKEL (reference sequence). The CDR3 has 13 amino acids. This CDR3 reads CASSPGSFTEAFF. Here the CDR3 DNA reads TGTGCCAGCAGCCCCGGCAGCTTCACTGAAGCTTTCTTT.

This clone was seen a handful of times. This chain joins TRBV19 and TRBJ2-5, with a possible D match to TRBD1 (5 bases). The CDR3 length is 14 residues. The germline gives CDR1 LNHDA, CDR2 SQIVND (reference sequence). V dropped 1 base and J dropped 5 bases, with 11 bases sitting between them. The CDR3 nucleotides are TGTGCCAGTAGTATAGGCAGGGAAGCGGAGACCCAGTACTTC. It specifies CASSIGREAETQYF.

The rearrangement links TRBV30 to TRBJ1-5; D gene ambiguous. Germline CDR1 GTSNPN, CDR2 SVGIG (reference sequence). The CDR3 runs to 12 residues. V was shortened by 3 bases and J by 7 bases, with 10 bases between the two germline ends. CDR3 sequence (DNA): TGTGCCTGGAGCGAAGATTTGCAGCCCCAGCATTTT. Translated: CAWSEDLQPQHF.

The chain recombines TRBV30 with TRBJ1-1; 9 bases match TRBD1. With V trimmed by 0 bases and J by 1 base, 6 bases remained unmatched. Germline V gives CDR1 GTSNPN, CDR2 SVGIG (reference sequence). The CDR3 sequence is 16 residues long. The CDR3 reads CAWSVEGTGKNTEAFF. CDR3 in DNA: TGTGCCTGGAGTGTAGAGGGGACAGGGAAGAACACTGAAGCTTTCTTT. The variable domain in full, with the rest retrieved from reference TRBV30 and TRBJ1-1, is SQTIHQWPATLVQPVGSPLSLECTVEGTSNPNLYWYRQAAGRGLQLLFYSVGIGQISSEVPQNLSASRPQDRQFILSSKKLLLSDSGFYLCAWSVEGTGKNTEAFFGQGTRLTVV.